One T cell receptor beta chain is described in this entry. Antigen specificity is unknown. Germline CDR1 is MGHDK and CDR2 is SYGVNS. This CDR3 is 16 amino acids long. V lost 4 bases to trimming and J lost 0 bases; unmatched junction nucleotides: 5. Constant-segment primers and 5'RACE yielded cDNA libraries for TCR alpha and TCR beta, each carrying sample barcodes and UMIs. One entry per CDR3 protein, called by TCRdb with MiXCR from the 5' RACE reads. The sample records 250,000 to 300,000 distinct CDR3 sequences, about a sixth being singletons. This sample is part of a study of T-cell memory formation after mild COVID-19. Study-level results: Chiefly within CM and EM were the contracting CD4+ clones; CD8+ ones were within EMRA.

The chain recombines TRBV25-1 with TRBJ2-2; TRBD2 agrees at 7 bases. This sequence was found in a man aged 18 to 29 who had mild COVID-19 (a few samples of this study predate the infection). Cell type and time point are not known. Sequencing was done on a sample of PBMCs or a T cell subset sorted from them (not recorded which). The CDR3 protein is CASSGLADSNTGELFF. The CDR3 coding sequence is TGTGCCAGCAGTGGCCTAGCGGACTCGAACACCGGGGAGCTGTTTTTT.